One and the same sample provided the 16 T cell receptor beta chains below, sequenced in a study of T cells in Graves' hyperthyroidism and ophthalmopathy. RNA transcripts provided the source from which TCR beta CDR3 regions were amplified. The TCR CDR3 first-round RT-PCR relied on the HTBI primer set. In TCRdb, the multiplex PCR reads were re-called with MiXCR into one record per CDR3 protein. This table holds fewer than 650,000 distinct CDR3 sequences, approximately 15% found once. The sequencing sample was made of blood. The receptors shown here come from a woman aged 25-40 years with Graves' hyperthyroidism that later progressed to Graves' ophthalmopathy.

This clonotype has at least ten counts. The V and J genes are TRBV30 and TRBJ1-5; the D gene is possibly TRBD1 (6 bases). The germline CDR1 and CDR2 sequences are GTSNPN and SVGIG (reference sequence). The ends were cut back, 8 bases at V and 4 bases at J, with 18 bases in the middle. The CDR3 runs 14 residues. The CDR3 DNA sequence: TGTGCCGGGCAGGAACAGGGACGAAATCAGCCCCAGCATTTT. Its protein product is CAGQEQGRNQPQHF.

This clonotype appeared many times. The chain couples TRBV5-1 to TRBJ2-3; D possibly matches TRBD1 or TRBD2 (5 bases each). The CDR3 totals 15 residues. Trimming took off 1 base at V and 2 bases at J, with 11 bases between the two ends. Germline lookup yields CDR1 SGHRS and CDR2 YFSETQ. Written as DNA, the CDR3 is TGCGCCAGCAGCTTGAACGGGGCACTCACAGATACGCAGTATTTT. This codes for CASSLNGALTDTQYF.

The chain uses TRBV9 and TRBJ2-2; perhaps TRBD2 as D (6 bases). Per germline, CDR1 SGDLS and CDR2 YYNGEE. CDR3 length: 14 amino acids. The V end was cut by 0 bases, the J end by 4 bases, with 7 bases between. The CDR3 region is CASSVGGVTGELFF. CDR3 sequence (DNA): TGTGCCAGCAGCGTAGGGGGGGTCACCGGGGAGCTGTTTTTT.

In its sample, this clonotype was seen many times. V gene TRBV12-3 or TRBV12-4 combines with J gene TRBJ2-7; the match to TRBD2 covers 8 bases. V lost 1 base to trimming and J lost 7 bases; unmatched junction nucleotides: 15. The CDR3 has 17 residues. CDR3 loop: CASSLGDLAGPSREQYF. The CDR3 bases are TGTGCCAGCAGTTTAGGAGACTTAGCGGGACCCTCGAGGGAGCAGTACTTC.

The rearrangement links TRBV6-5 to TRBJ2-7, with 7 bases lining up with TRBD2. V shed 4 bases and J 2 bases; nucleotides not matched to a gene: 8. Germline values: CDR1 MNHEY, CDR2 SVGAGI. The CDR3 contains 15 residues. CDR3 sequence reads: CASSSGGGATYEQYF. CDR3 coding DNA: TGTGCCAGCAGTTCTGGGGGAGGGGCGACCTACGAGCAGTACTTC.

This clonotype was seen at least ten times. The chain has TRBV6-2 or TRBV6-3 and TRBJ2-3; TRBD1 matches 9 bases. CDR1 and CDR2 (germline): MNHEY, SVGEGT. CDR3 length: 16 amino acids. V trimming: 2 bases; J trimming: 1 base; junction bases outside the gene matches: 4. The CDR3 sequence: CASSYGQGLGTDTQYF. In DNA, the CDR3 is TGTGCCAGCAGTTACGGACAGGGGTTAGGCACAGATACGCAGTATTTT.

The table lists this clonotype with many counts. This chain links TRBV19 with TRBJ1-1; D ambiguous. The V end was cut by 5 bases, the J end by 5 bases, with 21 bases between. CDR1 and CDR2 from the germline V gene are LNHDA and SQIVND (reference sequence). This CDR3 has 16 residues. CDR3 sequence: CASSAVASGGRTEAFF. CDR3 nucleotides: TGTGCCAGTAGTGCCGTTGCGTCGGGCGGGAGGACTGAAGCTTTCTTT.

This clonotype was detected many times. This chain joins TRBV19 and TRBJ2-4, with a tentative D call TRBD2 (5 bases). The CDR3 is 16 amino acids. V gave up 1 base and J gave up 0 bases, with 10 bases separating them. Germline lookup yields CDR1 LNHDA and CDR2 SQIVND (reference sequence). The CDR3 spells CASSIGSGLAKNIQYF. CDR3 DNA: TGTGCCAGTAGTATAGGTTCGGGGTTAGCCAAAAACATTCAGTACTTC.

This clonotype was seen ten or more times. At one end the junction does not follow the germline gene, possibly because of a read error. J is TRBJ1-2 and V is TRBV11-2, with D perhaps TRBD1 (6 bases). Germline V CDR1 and CDR2: SGHAT, FQNNGV. The CDR3 is made up of 14 amino acids. CDR3 in DNA: TGTGCCAGCAGCACCGGGGGCAGTACGCCGTTGTCCGCCTTC. Translation gives CASSTGGSTPLSAF.

In this sample, this clonotype turned up many times. The chain joins TRBV10-3 to TRBJ2-3; 12 bases are a match to TRBD2. V shed 6 bases, J shed 0 bases, and the junction held 4 bases outside the gene matches. The germline CDR1 and CDR2 sequences are ENHRY and SYGVKD. The CDR3 loop spans 16 amino acids. The CDR3 loop reads CAISGGLAGSTDTQYF. DNA for the CDR3: TGTGCCATCAGCGGGGGACTAGCGGGCAGCACAGATACGCAGTATTTT.

This clonotype occurred many times. The chain uses TRBV7-2 and TRBJ1-1; 7 bases are a match to TRBD1. The germline V gene has CDR1 SGHTA and CDR2 FQGNSA. The ends lost 6 bases at V and 1 base at J; junction bases unmatched: 11. This CDR3 has 16 amino acids. The CDR3 sequence: CASRDRRQGSNTEAFF. CDR3 coding DNA: TGTGCCAGCAGAGATAGGCGACAGGGTTCGAACACTGAAGCTTTCTTT.

The V and J genes are TRBV5-1 and TRBJ2-5; 11 bases line up with TRBD2. The CDR3 length is 15 residues. Germline CDR1 is SGHRS and CDR2 is YFSETQ. Unmatched junction bases numbered 7, after V lost 6 bases and J lost 3 bases. CDR3 nucleotide sequence: TGCGCCAGCAAGGTTGATAGCGGGAGGGAAGAGACCCAGTACTTC. This translates into CASKVDSGREETQYF.

This clonotype was counted ten times or more. The chain employs TRBV13 and TRBJ2-3; D call uncertain. The V and J ends lost 2 bases and 1 base respectively, with 7 bases between them. This CDR3 spans 14 amino acids. The germline CDR1 and CDR2 sequences are PRHDT and FYEKMQ (reference sequence). CDR3 in amino acids: CASSLKGRTDTQYF. The CDR3 DNA sequence: TGTGCCAGCAGCTTAAAAGGTCGCACAGATACGCAGTATTTT.

This clonotype was picked up a small number of times. The chain's CDR3 is CASSNREEVEQYF. In DNA, the CDR3 is TGTGCCAGCAGCAACAGAGAAGAAGTCGAGCAGTACTTC. V gene TRBV7-9 combines with J gene TRBJ2-7; D gene ambiguous. The CDR3 spans 13 residues. V was clipped by 5 bases and J by 6 bases, with 14 bases between them. CDR1 is SEHNR and CDR2 is FQNEAQ in the germline V gene (reference sequence).

This clonotype was seen only a few times. This chain connects TRBV20-1 to TRBJ2-5; TRBD2 aligns across 14 bases. The CDR3 runs to 15 residues. Germline V gene sequence: CDR1 DFQATT, CDR2 SNEGSKA (reference sequence). V gave up 5 bases and J gave up 4 bases; unmatched junction bases: 6. CDR3 residues: CSAPGTSGGLETQYF. CDR3 coding DNA: TGCAGTGCTCCCGGGACTAGCGGGGGTCTAGAGACCCAGTACTTC.

This clonotype came up many times. The rearrangement uses TRBV27 and TRBJ1-5, with D perhaps matching TRBD1 (6 bases). This CDR3 has 17 residues. CDR1 is MNHEY and CDR2 is SMNVEV in the germline V gene (reference sequence). Deletions cut 3 bases from V and 2 bases from J, with 17 bases between. DNA of the CDR3: TGTGCCAGCAGTTTCCACGGACAGCTAAAAGGCAATCAGCCCCAGCATTTT. Residues: CASSFHGQLKGNQPQHF.